The 30 T cell receptor beta chains in this list originate from one sample, sequenced in a study of shared clonotypes between healthy human individuals. The data were produced by immunoSEQ multiplex PCR, yet TCRdb's version contains in-frame clones alone and is incomplete. The sample has 2 million to 3 million clones, just over 90% seen once; the top ten hold around 0.14%. Source material: naive CD4+ T cells sorted from blood. Subset in this sample: CD45RA+ positively selected. Receptors were obtained from a man between 18 and 29 years old in good health.

This clone was recorded only once. In the same sample, other DNA sequences code for this CDR3. V and J are TRBV9 and TRBJ2-3, with no clear D. The CDR3 contains 12 residues. Germline CDR1 and CDR2: SGDLS and YYNGEE. V was shortened by 2 bases and J by 1 base, with 2 bases between the two germline ends. CDR3 loop: CASSVRTDTQYF. The CDR3 bases are TGTGCCAGCAGCGTTCGCACAGATACGCAGTATTTT.

V usage is TRBV19 and J usage is TRBJ1-6; D is unclear. The CDR3 contains 15 residues. V lost 0 bases and J lost 9, with 12 bases in between. Per germline, CDR1 LNHDA and CDR2 SQIVND (reference sequence). The CDR3 loop reads CASSIDRIKPSPLHF. In DNA, the CDR3 is TGTGCCAGTAGTATAGATCGGATTAAGCCTTCACCCCTCCACTTT.

The chain combines TRBV21-1 with TRBJ2-1; TRBD2, the D gene given by the table, was not confirmed from the DNA. TRBV21-1 is a documented pseudogene. The CDR3 length is 13 residues. The CDR3 DNA is TGTGCCAGCAACCCGACTAGTTTCAGTGAGCAGTTCTTC. It encodes CASNPTSFSEQFF.

This clone was detected only once. The chain links TRBV9 to TRBJ1-4; D gene uncertain. Trimming stripped 0 bases from V and 8 bases from J, with 8 bases between. The CDR3 extends over 13 amino acids. Germline V gene lookup returns CDR1 SGDLS and CDR2 YYNGEE. The DNA for the CDR3 is TGTGCCAGCAGCGTAGTGGCGGACGAAAAACTGTTTTTT. Translation gives CASSVVADEKLFF. The variable domain in full, with the rest retrieved from reference TRBV9 and TRBJ1-4, is DSGVTQTPKHLITATGQRVTLRCSPRSGDLSVYWYQQSLDQGLQFLIQYYNGEERAKGNILERFSAQQFPDLHSELNLSSLELGDSALYFCASSVVADEKLFFGSGTQLSVL.

The gene calls are TRBV5-6 and TRBJ1-1; 8 bases are a match to TRBD1. V shed 4 bases, J shed 7 bases, and the junction held 6 bases outside the gene matches. Germline V lookup: CDR1 SGHDT, CDR2 YYEEEE. The CDR3 is made up of 13 amino acids. This CDR3 reads CASSNLDRGEAFF. In DNA, the CDR3 is TGTGCCAGCAGCAATCTAGACAGGGGTGAAGCTTTCTTT.

J is TRBJ1-1 and V is TRBV18; 7 nucleotides match TRBD1. V dropped 5 bases and J dropped 1; count of bases not matched to a gene: 7. This CDR3 is 15 amino acids long. The V gene's germline CDR1 is KGHSH and CDR2 LQKENI. This CDR3 reads CASSTGQAGNTEAFF. In nucleotides, the CDR3 is TGTGCCAGCTCAACCGGACAGGCCGGGAACACTGAAGCTTTCTTT.

The chain has TRBV2 and TRBJ1-1; D uncertain. Germline V lookup: CDR1 SNHLY, CDR2 FYNNEI. The CDR3 consists of 12 residues. V was shortened by 5 bases and J by 6 bases, with 10 bases between the two germline ends. CDR3 DNA: TGTGCCAGCAGTACCAACGGAGCTGAAGCTTTCTTT. It yields the protein CASSTNGAEAFF.

J is TRBJ1-1 and V is TRBV30; the D is unclear. With 5 bases removed from V and 3 bases from J, the gap between germline ends came to 10 bases. The CDR3 runs to 12 residues. The germline V gene encodes CDR1 GTSNPN and CDR2 SVGIG (reference sequence). The CDR3 protein is CAWGSLDTEAFF. CDR3 nucleotide sequence: TGTGCCTGGGGATCTCTGGACACTGAAGCTTTCTTT.

The CDR3 protein is CASSIPSGSHPGELFF. The CDR3 nucleotides are TGTGCCAGTAGTATCCCTAGCGGGAGCCATCCCGGGGAGCTGTTTTTT. V gene TRBV19 combines with J gene TRBJ2-2, with 10 bases matching TRBD2. Germline CDR1 is LNHDA and CDR2 is SQIVND (reference sequence). This CDR3 spans 16 amino acids. The ends lost 3 bases at V and 6 bases at J; junction bases unmatched: 7.

V usage is TRBV4-2 and J usage is TRBJ1-2, with no clear D. V was cut by 0 bases and J by 8 bases, with 19 bases left in between. The CDR3 is made up of 16 amino acids. CDR1 is LGHNA, CDR2 YNFKEQ, per germline. In DNA form, the CDR3 reads TGTGCCAGCAGCCAAGATCTCGGAGGAGAAGGCGAGGGCTACACCTTC. It encodes CASSQDLGGEGEGYTF.

This clone was observed a handful of times. Other DNA sequences of this sample code for an identical CDR3. The chain couples TRBV10-2 to TRBJ1-3; TRBD1 might be the D (5 bases). This CDR3 region has 13 residues. The V end lost 8 bases, the J end lost 1 base, and 9 bases lay between the germline ends. Germline CDR1 is WSHSY and CDR2 is SAAADI. CDR3 coding DNA: TGCGCCAGCTCCCAGGGATCTGGAAACACCATATATTTT. Encoded protein: CASSQGSGNTIYF.

Remarks on this clone: This same CDR3 is encoded by further DNA sequences in the sample. The gene calls are TRBV5-1 and TRBJ1-2; D is uncertain. CDR3 length: 11 residues. Germline loops: CDR1 SGHRS, CDR2 YFSETQ. The V end lost 5 bases, the J end lost 8 bases, and 10 bases lay between the germline ends. The CDR3 nucleotides are TGCGCCAGCAGAAGAGAAGGAGGCTACACCTTC. Residues: CASRREGGYTF.

This chain joins TRBV7-6 and TRBJ2-3, with D possibly being TRBD2 (5 bases). The CDR3 is 15 residues long. The germline V gene has CDR1 SGHVS and CDR2 FNYEAQ. Between the trimmed V and J ends, which lost 5 bases and 0 bases, there was a span of 12 bases. The CDR3 DNA follows: TGTGCCAGCAGCCGGAGCGGTTATAGCACAGATACGCAGTATTTT. It encodes CASSRSGYSTDTQYF.

The chain couples TRBV19 to TRBJ2-2; TRBD1 agrees at 7 bases. V was clipped by 3 bases and J by 5 bases; unmatched bases: 6. CDR3 size: 15 residues. In germline, CDR1 is LNHDA, CDR2 SQIVND (reference sequence). Here the CDR3 reads CASSIGTVRTGELFF. The CDR3 nucleotides read TGTGCCAGTAGTATCGGGACAGTGAGGACCGGGGAGCTGTTTTTT.

The chain combines TRBV7-6 with TRBJ2-2, with 14 bases lining up with TRBD2. Germline-derived CDR1 and CDR2 are SGHVS and FNYEAQ. Germline trimming cut 0 bases from V and 2 bases from J; bases unmatched to any gene: 8. This CDR3 region has 20 residues. CDR3: CASSLARGLAGAENTGELFF. CDR3 sequence (DNA): TGTGCCAGCAGCTTAGCTAGGGGACTAGCGGGGGCCGAAAACACCGGGGAGCTGTTTTTT.

V and J are TRBV2 and TRBJ2-5, with 7 bases identical to TRBD2. CDR1 SNHLY and CDR2 FYNNEI come from the germline V gene. CDR3 length: 14 residues. Trimming at V came to 6 bases and at J to 2 bases, leaving 6 bases not matched to a gene. CDR3 sequence: CASRVAGGQETQYF. DNA of the CDR3: TGTGCCAGCAGGGTAGCGGGCGGGCAAGAGACCCAGTACTTC.

CDR3 DNA sequence: TGTGCCAGCAAATTTTCCGGGACACAAAGGGATGAGCAGTTCTTC. It yields the protein CASKFSGTQRDEQFF. The V and J genes are TRBV6-1 and TRBJ2-1, with a weak D call TRBD1 (6 bases). V was cut by 7 bases and J by 8 bases, with 21 bases left in between. CDR1 and CDR2 from the germline V gene are MNHNS and SASEGT. This CDR3 is built from 15 residues.

The V gene is TRBV7-2, the J gene TRBJ1-4; no clear D gene. Per germline, CDR1 SGHTA and CDR2 FQGNSA. The CDR3 has 13 amino acids. V was pared by 6 bases and J by 8 bases, with 13 bases between. The CDR3 region has the DNA TGTGCCAGCAGATCAACAACAGCGGAAAAACTGTTTTTT. As protein: CASRSTTAEKLFF.

The rearrangement links TRBV5-1 to TRBJ1-2, with a tentative D call TRBD1 (6 bases). The CDR3 sequence is 14 residues long. V was clipped by 4 bases and J by 3 bases, with 13 bases between them. Per the germline V gene, CDR1 is SGHRS and CDR2 is YFSETQ. The DNA for the CDR3 is TGCGCCAGCAGCCCGGGGGACAACTACTATGGCTACACCTTC. Encoded protein: CASSPGDNYYGYTF. Based on the CDR3 plus reference TRBV5-1 and TRBJ1-2, the full variable domain is KAGVTQTPRYLIKTRGQQVTLSCSPISGHRSVSWYQQTPGQGLQFLFEYFSETQRNKGNFPGRFSGRQFSNSRSEMNVSTLELGDSALYLCASSPGDNYYGYTFGSGTRLTVV.

The genes are TRBV5-4 and TRBJ2-1; 7 bases map to TRBD2. Germline V gene lookup returns CDR1 SGHNT and CDR2 YYREEE (reference sequence). The CDR3 is 17 residues long. The ends lost 5 bases at V and 3 bases at J; junction bases unmatched: 14. The CDR3 sequence: CASSYSAGTLNYNEQFF. CDR3 nucleotide sequence: TGTGCCAGCAGTTACTCAGCGGGGACGTTAAACTACAATGAGCAGTTCTTC.

V gene TRBV6-1 combines with J gene TRBJ2-1; 7 bases agree with TRBD1. This CDR3 is built from 12 residues. Trimming removed 4 bases from V and 9 bases from J; junction bases left unmatched: 3. Germline assignment: CDR1 MNHNS and CDR2 SASEGT. The CDR3: CASSVTGAEQFF. CDR3 nucleotides: TGTGCCAGCAGTGTAACAGGGGCTGAGCAGTTCTTC.

The J gene is TRBJ2-2, the V gene TRBV5-1; possibly TRBD1 for D (6 bases). Deletions cut 4 bases from V and 3 bases from J, with 16 bases between. Germline-derived CDR1 and CDR2 are SGHRS and YFSETQ. The CDR3 consists of 16 residues. The CDR3 region is CASSTTGTRDTGELFF. DNA of the CDR3: TGCGCCAGCAGCACTACAGGGACGCGAGACACCGGGGAGCTGTTTTTT. The complete variable domain, with remaining parts taken from reference TRBV5-1 and TRBJ2-2, reads KAGVTQTPRYLIKTRGQQVTLSCSPISGHRSVSWYQQTPGQGLQFLFEYFSETQRNKGNFPGRFSGRQFSNSRSEMNVSTLELGDSALYLCASSTTGTRDTGELFFGEGSRLTVL.

This clone has just one count. The chain recombines TRBV5-8 with TRBJ2-7; TRBD2 aligns across 7 bases. V dropped 0 bases and J dropped 4; count of bases not matched to a gene: 7. Germline CDR1 is SGHTS and CDR2 is YDEGEE. The CDR3 contains 15 residues. The CDR3 is CASSLAVGGVYEQYF. For the CDR3, the DNA is TGTGCCAGCAGCTTGGCGGTGGGGGGGGTTTACGAGCAGTACTTC. Full variable domain (outside the CDR3, taken from reference TRBV5-8 and TRBJ2-7): EAGVTQSPTHLIKTRGQQATLRCSPISGHTSVYWYQQALGLGLQFLLWYDEGEERNRGNFPPRFSGRQFPNYSSELNVNALELEDSALYLCASSLAVGGVYEQYFGPGTRLTVT.

The chain recombines TRBV7-8 with TRBJ2-7, with D unclear. V lost 2 bases to trimming and J lost 4 bases, with 12 bases between them. Germline V gene lookup returns CDR1 SGHVS and CDR2 FQNEAQ. There are 14 residues in the CDR3. The CDR3 here is CASSLSLPLYEQYF. CDR3 coding DNA: TGTGCCAGCAGCTTAAGTCTCCCCCTTTACGAGCAGTACTTC.

This rearrangement joins TRBV30 to TRBJ1-1; 9 bases agree with TRBD1. The junction had 7 bases not matched to a gene; V was cut back by 5 bases and J by 0 bases. The CDR3 covers 15 residues. In germline, CDR1 is GTSNPN, CDR2 SVGIG (reference sequence). CDR3 sequence: CAWDPGQGLNTEAFF. The CDR3 nucleotides read TGTGCCTGGGACCCGGGACAGGGTTTGAACACTGAAGCTTTCTTT. The entire variable domain, with the rest obtained from reference TRBV30 and TRBJ1-1, is as follows: SQTIHQWPATLVQPVGSPLSLECTVEGTSNPNLYWYRQAAGRGLQLLFYSVGIGQISSEVPQNLSASRPQDRQFILSSKKLLLSDSGFYLCAWDPGQGLNTEAFFGQGTRLTVV.

The chain combines TRBV7-2 with TRBJ2-5; D gene uncertain. Germline-derived CDR1 and CDR2 are SGHTA and FQGNSA. The CDR3 contains 14 residues. V shed 0 bases and J shed 5 bases, with 10 bases lying between them. For the CDR3, the DNA is TGTGCCAGCAGCTTAGCGGTTGGGGTGGAGACCCAGTACTTC. This gives the protein CASSLAVGVETQYF. Full variable domain (rest looked up from reference TRBV7-2 and TRBJ2-5): GAGVSQSPSNKVTEKGKDVELRCDPISGHTALYWYRQSLGQGLEFLIYFQGNSAPDKSGLPSDRFSAERTGGSVSTLTIQRTQQEDSAVYLCASSLAVGVETQYFGPGTRLLVL.

To note about this clone: Other DNA sequences in the sample encode the same CDR3. The V and J genes are TRBV2 and TRBJ2-7, with 7 bases lining up with TRBD2. The CDR3 length is 13 residues. The trim removed 4 bases at V and 4 bases at J, leaving 4 bases unmatched. Germline CDR1 SNHLY, CDR2 FYNNEI. CDR3 sequence reads: CASSGGGGYEQYF. CDR3 coding DNA: TGTGCCAGCAGTGGGGGCGGGGGATACGAGCAGTACTTC.

In this sample, this clone turned up once. The rearrangement links TRBV20-1 to TRBJ2-7; D not resolved. The CDR3 has 11 amino acids. Germline V lookup: CDR1 DFQATT, CDR2 SNEGSKA (reference sequence). Trimming took off 3 bases at V and 2 bases at J, with 5 bases between the two ends. CDR3 amino acids: CSASATYEQYF. The CDR3 nucleotides read TGCAGTGCTAGCGCGACCTACGAGCAGTACTTC.

V and J are TRBV18 and TRBJ2-1; 9 bases fit TRBD1. This CDR3 has 14 residues. J was trimmed by 7 bases and V by 3 bases; bases with no gene match: 4. Germline V lookup: CDR1 KGHSH, CDR2 LQKENI. The DNA for the CDR3 is TGTGCCAGCTCACCGACGGGACAGGGTAATGAGCAGTTCTTC. Residues: CASSPTGQGNEQFF.

The chain is built from TRBV5-6 and TRBJ1-1; D is unresolved. The V and J ends lost 3 bases and 3 bases respectively, with 21 bases between them. This CDR3 spans 17 amino acids. Per the germline V gene, CDR1 is SGHDT and CDR2 is YYEEEE. In DNA form, the CDR3 reads TGTGCCAGCAGCTCGGTCGTGAATTGGGGAAGGGACACTGAAGCTTTCTTT. It translates to CASSSVVNWGRDTEAFF. Full variable domain (remainder filled in from reference TRBV5-6 and TRBJ1-1): DAGVTQSPTHLIKTRGQQVTLRCSPKSGHDTVSWYQQALGQGPQFIFQYYEEEERQRGNFPDRFSGHQFPNYSSELNVNALLLGDSALYLCASSSVVNWGRDTEAFFGQGTRLTVV.